A selection of T cell receptor beta chains follows, all from one sample in a study of cytotoxic CD8 clonotypes in ibrutinib-treated CLL. Using immunoSEQ multiplex PCR, the repertoire was profiled, and TCRdb retains in-frame clones only, with some absent. Of more than 200,000 clones in the sample, about four fifths were seen once. The starting material was PBMCs, obtained after 12 months of ibrutinib treatment. The source is a human donor with chronic lymphocytic leukemia. The CDR3 runs from the conserved cysteine through the conserved F or W. Each record gives: clone size, D gene, J gene, V gene, CDR3 DNA, CDR3 protein. A D gene is named only where the DNA matches it firmly. Clone size is not always given. Where it is, it says once, few, many or a class for expanded clones.

clone size: .
D gene: .
J gene: TRBJ2-7
V gene: TRBV11-2
CDR3 DNA: TGTGCCAGCAGCCTAGGTTTGGGGGGCTACGAGCAGTACTTC
CDR3 protein: CASSLGLGGYEQYF

clone size: .
D gene: .
J gene: TRBJ2-7
V gene: TRBV6-5
CDR3 DNA: TGTGCCAGCAGTACCGTCTACGAGCAGTACTTC
CDR3 protein: CASSTVYEQYF

clone size: .
D gene: TRBD2
J gene: TRBJ2-3
V gene: TRBV11-2
CDR3 DNA: TGTGCCAGCAGCTTAAGGGGACTACCGGACACAGATACGCAGTATTTT
CDR3 protein: CASSLRGLPDTDTQYF

clone size: .
D gene: TRBD1
J gene: TRBJ1-3
V gene: TRBV7-2
CDR3 DNA: TGTGCCAGCAGCTGGACAGGGGCTGGAAACACCATATATTTT
CDR3 protein: CASSWTGAGNTIYF

clone size: few
D gene: TRBD2
J gene: TRBJ2-5
V gene: TRBV5-1
CDR3 DNA: TGCGCCAGCAGCCCGGGACTAGCGGGGGAGACCCAGTACTTC
CDR3 protein: CASSPGLAGETQYF

clone size: .
D gene: .
J gene: TRBJ2-3
V gene: TRBV25-1
CDR3 DNA: TGTGCCAGCAGTGAGTCCACGGGAGCCCGCGCAGATACGCAGTATTTT
CDR3 protein: CASSESTGARADTQYF

clone size: .
D gene: .
J gene: TRBJ1-1
V gene: TRBV5-6
CDR3 DNA: TGTGCCAGCAGCTTGGCCAGGAATACGGTACCGAACACTGAAGCTTTCTTT
CDR3 protein: CASSLARNTVPNTEAFF

clone size: .
D gene: .
J gene: TRBJ2-7
V gene: TRBV5-1
CDR3 DNA: TGCGCCAGCAGCTTCGAGGGTTCCTACGAGCAGTACTTC
CDR3 protein: CASSFEGSYEQYF

clone size: .
D gene: TRBD2
J gene: TRBJ2-3
V gene: TRBV28
CDR3 DNA: TGTGCCAGCAGCCGACGAACTAGCGGGGTTCAAGATACGCAGTATTTT
CDR3 protein: CASSRRTSGVQDTQYF

clone size: .
D gene: .
J gene: TRBJ1-1
V gene: TRBV18
CDR3 DNA: TGTGCCAGCTCACCACCGAAGAACACTGAAGCTTTCTTT
CDR3 protein: CASSPPKNTEAFF

clone size: .
D gene: .
J gene: TRBJ2-3
V gene: TRBV27
CDR3 DNA: TGTGCCACCGGGCTAGCTATGGGGGGAGATACGCAGTATTTT
CDR3 protein: CATGLAMGGDTQYF

clone size: .
D gene: TRBD1
J gene: TRBJ1-2
V gene: TRBV19
CDR3 DNA: TGTGCCAGTAGTAGATCTACAGGGGACTATGGCTACACCTTC
CDR3 protein: CASSRSTGDYGYTF

clone size: .
D gene: .
J gene: TRBJ2-5
V gene: TRBV27
CDR3 DNA: TGTGCCAGCAGTCCTGGCCCGGGAGAGACCCAGTACTTC
CDR3 protein: CASSPGPGETQYF

clone size: .
D gene: .
J gene: TRBJ1-3
V gene: TRBV2
CDR3 DNA: TGTGCCAGCACCCAAAAGCAGGGTAACTCTGGAAACACCATATATTTT
CDR3 protein: CASTQKQGNSGNTIYF

clone size: .
D gene: .
J gene: TRBJ1-2
V gene: TRBV7-2
CDR3 DNA: TGTGCCAGCAGCTCCCAGAAGGTAGCTAACTATGGCTACACCTTC
CDR3 protein: CASSSQKVANYGYTF

clone size: .
D gene: .
J gene: TRBJ2-2
V gene: TRBV11-2
CDR3 DNA: TGTGCCAGCGGTGCTCCCCGTAACGGGGAGCTGTTTTTT
CDR3 protein: CASGAPRNGELFF

clone size: .
D gene: .
J gene: TRBJ2-3
V gene: TRBV10-3
CDR3 DNA: TGTGCCGTCGGGAGCACAGATACGCAGTATTTT
CDR3 protein: CAVGSTDTQYF

clone size: .
D gene: .
J gene: TRBJ2-5
V gene: TRBV2
CDR3 DNA: TGTGCCATAGGGGGGGTCCAAGAGACCCAGTACTTC
CDR3 protein: CAIGGVQETQYF

clone size: .
D gene: .
J gene: TRBJ1-1
V gene: TRBV7-9
CDR3 DNA: TGTGCCAGCAGGTACAGGTCCGAAGCTTTCTTT
CDR3 protein: CASRYRSEAFF

clone size: .
D gene: .
J gene: TRBJ1-1
V gene: TRBV28
CDR3 DNA: TGTGCCAGCAGTTTGTTGGGGGAGGGTGGCCAAGAAGCTTTCTTT
CDR3 protein: CASSLLGEGGQEAFF

clone size: many
D gene: .
J gene: TRBJ2-2
V gene: TRBV7-9
CDR3 DNA: TGTGCCAGCAGCTTACAGGGCGGCGCCGGGGAGCTGTTTTTT
CDR3 protein: CASSLQGGAGELFF

clone size: .
D gene: .
J gene: TRBJ2-3
V gene: TRBV27
CDR3 DNA: TGTGCCAGCAGTTTTACGACAGCCACAGATACGCAGTATTTT
CDR3 protein: CASSFTTATDTQYF

clone size: .
D gene: .
J gene: TRBJ2-7
V gene: TRBV6-5
CDR3 DNA: TGTGCCAGTGGGGACAGCGCCGGGGGCGAGCAGTACTTC
CDR3 protein: CASGDSAGGEQYF

clone size: .
D gene: .
J gene: TRBJ2-1
V gene: TRBV5-5
CDR3 DNA: TGTGCCAGCAGCTTGGGACAGTACAATGAGCAGTTCTTC
CDR3 protein: CASSLGQYNEQFF

clone size: .
D gene: .
J gene: TRBJ1-5
V gene: TRBV27
CDR3 DNA: TGTGCCAGCAGTTCCCTACAGGGAGGAAATCAGCCCCAGCATTTT
CDR3 protein: CASSSLQGGNQPQHF

clone size: .
D gene: TRBD1
J gene: TRBJ1-1
V gene: TRBV28
CDR3 DNA: TGTGCCAGCAGTCTGGTTGACAGGGTGGCTTTCTTT
CDR3 protein: CASSLVDRVAFF

clone size: .
D gene: .
J gene: TRBJ2-3
V gene: TRBV5-1
CDR3 DNA: TGCGCCAGCAGCCCAGGGACCGGCACAGATACGCAGTATTTT
CDR3 protein: CASSPGTGTDTQYF

clone size: once
D gene: TRBD1
J gene: TRBJ1-4
V gene: TRBV19
CDR3 DNA: TGTGCCAGTAGTCCCGACGTGGCCGGGACAGGGATGTTTTTT
CDR3 protein: CASSPDVAGTGMFF

clone size: .
D gene: .
J gene: TRBJ2-1
V gene: TRBV9
CDR3 DNA: TGTGCCAGCAGCCCACACCCGGTCTCCGAGGGCAATGAGCAGTTCTTC
CDR3 protein: CASSPHPVSEGNEQFF

clone size: .
D gene: .
J gene: TRBJ2-1
V gene: TRBV5-4
CDR3 DNA: TGTGCCAGCAGCCCATCCCCCACGGCGAGCTCCTACAATGAGCAGTTCTTC
CDR3 protein: CASSPSPTASSYNEQFF

clone size: once
D gene: .
J gene: TRBJ2-5
V gene: TRBV10-1
CDR3 DNA: TGCGCCCGCACTACCCAAAAACAAGAGACCCAGTACTTC
CDR3 protein: CARTTQKQETQYF

clone size: .
D gene: .
J gene: TRBJ2-3
V gene: TRBV5-1
CDR3 DNA: TGCGCCAGCAGCTTGGCCGTCGCAGGACCGGCAGATACGCAGTATTTT
CDR3 protein: CASSLAVAGPADTQYF

clone size: .
D gene: .
J gene: TRBJ1-1
V gene: TRBV10-3
CDR3 DNA: TGTGCCATCAGTGACAGGGTGAACACTGAAGCTTTCTTT
CDR3 protein: CAISDRVNTEAFF

clone size: .
D gene: TRBD1
J gene: TRBJ2-7
V gene: TRBV4-2
CDR3 DNA: TGTGCCAGCAGCCCCCCGGGCCGGGACAGCTCCGAGCAGTACTTC
CDR3 protein: CASSPPGRDSSEQYF

clone size: .
D gene: TRBD1
J gene: TRBJ1-5
V gene: TRBV6-8
CDR3 DNA: TGTGCCAGCAGTTACTTCACCACCCGGGACAGGGTGTATAGCAATCAGCCCCAGCATTTT
CDR3 protein: CASSYFTTRDRVYSNQPQHF

clone size: .
D gene: TRBD1
J gene: TRBJ2-1
V gene: TRBV19
CDR3 DNA: TGTGCCAGTAGTGCACAGGGGTACAATGAGCAGTTCTTC
CDR3 protein: CASSAQGYNEQFF

clone size: .
D gene: .
J gene: TRBJ2-7
V gene: TRBV27
CDR3 DNA: TGTGCCAGCAGTTTAGGGATCTATTACGAGCAGTACTTC
CDR3 protein: CASSLGIYYEQYF

clone size: few
D gene: .
J gene: TRBJ2-7
V gene: TRBV7-9
CDR3 DNA: TGTGCCAGCAGCTTAGCGGGGGCCGAGTCCTACGAGCAGTACTTC
CDR3 protein: CASSLAGAESYEQYF

clone size: once
D gene: .
J gene: TRBJ2-1
V gene: TRBV25-1
CDR3 DNA: TGTGCCAGCAGTGAAGTGGGAGGTCGCAATGAGCAGTTCTTC
CDR3 protein: CASSEVGGRNEQFF

clone size: .
D gene: .
J gene: TRBJ1-3
V gene: TRBV2
CDR3 DNA: TGTGCCAGCAGTGGGTCACCTGGGGCTGGAAACACCATATATTTT
CDR3 protein: CASSGSPGAGNTIYF

clone size: .
D gene: .
J gene: TRBJ1-3
V gene: TRBV30
CDR3 DNA: TGTGCCTGGGCACCTGCGGCGGGAAACACCATATATTTT
CDR3 protein: CAWAPAAGNTIYF

clone size: .
D gene: TRBD1
J gene: TRBJ2-7
V gene: TRBV5-1
CDR3 DNA: TGCGCCAGCAGCTCCGGGACAGGGGGCAACGAGCAGTACTTC
CDR3 protein: CASSSGTGGNEQYF

clone size: .
D gene: .
J gene: TRBJ2-1
V gene: TRBV19
CDR3 DNA: TGTGCCAGTAGCGGGAGCTCCTACAATGAGCAGTTCTTC
CDR3 protein: CASSGSSYNEQFF

clone size: .
D gene: TRBD1
J gene: TRBJ1-4
V gene: TRBV6-6
CDR3 DNA: TGTGCCAGCAGGACGGGACAGACTAATGAAAAACTGTTTTTT
CDR3 protein: CASRTGQTNEKLFF

clone size: .
D gene: .
J gene: TRBJ2-7
V gene: TRBV5-1
CDR3 DNA: TGCGCCAGCAGCTTGGACAGTCCCTACGAGCAGTACTTC
CDR3 protein: CASSLDSPYEQYF

clone size: .
D gene: TRBD1
J gene: TRBJ2-7
V gene: TRBV2
CDR3 DNA: TGTGCCAGCAGTGCAGGGGGTCAGTTCCAGCACGAGCAGTACTTC
CDR3 protein: CASSAGGQFQHEQYF

clone size: .
D gene: .
J gene: TRBJ1-1
V gene: TRBV18
CDR3 DNA: TGTGCCAGCTCGCAAGGACAATTCACTGAAGCTTTCTTT
CDR3 protein: CASSQGQFTEAFF

clone size: .
D gene: .
J gene: TRBJ1-2
V gene: TRBV6-5
CDR3 DNA: TGTGCCAGCAGTTACGGGAAAAATAACTATGGCTACACCTTC
CDR3 protein: CASSYGKNNYGYTF

clone size: .
D gene: .
J gene: TRBJ1-6
V gene: TRBV2
CDR3 DNA: TGTGCCAGCAGTTCTGACAGCTCCAATTCACCCCTCCACTTT
CDR3 protein: CASSSDSSNSPLHF

clone size: .
D gene: .
J gene: TRBJ1-1
V gene: TRBV19
CDR3 DNA: TGTGCCAGTGGGGACGGACGTTTTGAAGCTTTCTTT
CDR3 protein: CASGDGRFEAFF

clone size: .
D gene: .
J gene: TRBJ1-1
V gene: TRBV5-1
CDR3 DNA: TGCGCCAGCAGTCTTACTATCGGGGTTGGCACTGAAGCTTTCTTT
CDR3 protein: CASSLTIGVGTEAFF

clone size: .
D gene: TRBD1
J gene: TRBJ1-5
V gene: TRBV18
CDR3 DNA: TGTGCCAGCTCACCACCGGGACAGAATCAGCCCCAGCATTTT
CDR3 protein: CASSPPGQNQPQHF

clone size: .
D gene: TRBD1
J gene: TRBJ1-6
V gene: TRBV5-1
CDR3 DNA: TGCGCCAGCGCGCCGGGACAGAGGGGTTTGAATTCACCCCTCCACTTT
CDR3 protein: CASAPGQRGLNSPLHF

clone size: .
D gene: TRBD1
J gene: TRBJ2-7
V gene: TRBV19
CDR3 DNA: TGTGCCAGTAGTTTGCCCGGGACAGGGGTCGAGCAGTACTTC
CDR3 protein: CASSLPGTGVEQYF

clone size: .
D gene: TRBD2
J gene: TRBJ2-7
V gene: TRBV9
CDR3 DNA: TGTGCCAGCAGCGTCGGGGAGGGCTACGAGCAGTACTTC
CDR3 protein: CASSVGEGYEQYF